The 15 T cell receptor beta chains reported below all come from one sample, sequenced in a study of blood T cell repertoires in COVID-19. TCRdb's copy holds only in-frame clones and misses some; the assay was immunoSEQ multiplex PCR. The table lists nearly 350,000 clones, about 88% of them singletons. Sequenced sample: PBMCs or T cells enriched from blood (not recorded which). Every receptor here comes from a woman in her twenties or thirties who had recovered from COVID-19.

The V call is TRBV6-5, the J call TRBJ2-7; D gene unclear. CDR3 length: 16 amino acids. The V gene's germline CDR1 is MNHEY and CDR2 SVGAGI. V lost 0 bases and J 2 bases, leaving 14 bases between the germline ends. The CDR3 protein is CASSYSISSLAYEQYF. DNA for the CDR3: TGTGCCAGCAGTTACTCGATTAGCTCATTGGCCTACGAGCAGTACTTC.

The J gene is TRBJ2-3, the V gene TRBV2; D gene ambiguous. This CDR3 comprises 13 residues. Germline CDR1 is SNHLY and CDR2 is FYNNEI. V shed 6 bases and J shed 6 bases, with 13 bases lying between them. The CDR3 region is CASRGPSRDTQYF. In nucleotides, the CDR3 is TGTGCCAGCAGGGGTCCCTCCAGGGATACGCAGTATTTT.

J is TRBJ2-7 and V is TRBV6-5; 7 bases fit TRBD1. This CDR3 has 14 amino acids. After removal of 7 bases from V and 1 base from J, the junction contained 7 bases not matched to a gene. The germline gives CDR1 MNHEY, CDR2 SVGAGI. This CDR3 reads CASMTGISSYEQYF. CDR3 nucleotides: TGTGCCAGCATGACAGGGATATCGTCCTACGAGCAGTACTTC.

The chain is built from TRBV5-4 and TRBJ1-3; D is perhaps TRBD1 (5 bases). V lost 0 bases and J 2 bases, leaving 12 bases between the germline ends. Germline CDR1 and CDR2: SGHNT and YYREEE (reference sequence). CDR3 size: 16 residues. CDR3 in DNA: TGTGCCAGCAGCTTGGCCGGGCAGGGCGCTGGAAACACCATATATTTT. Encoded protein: CASSLAGQGAGNTIYF.

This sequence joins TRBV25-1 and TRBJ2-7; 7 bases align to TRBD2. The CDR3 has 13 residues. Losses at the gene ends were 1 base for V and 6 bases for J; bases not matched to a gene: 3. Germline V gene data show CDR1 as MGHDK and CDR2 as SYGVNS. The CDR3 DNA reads TGTGCCAGCAGTGAATTGGGAGGGGTCGAGCAGTACTTC. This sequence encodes CASSELGGVEQYF.

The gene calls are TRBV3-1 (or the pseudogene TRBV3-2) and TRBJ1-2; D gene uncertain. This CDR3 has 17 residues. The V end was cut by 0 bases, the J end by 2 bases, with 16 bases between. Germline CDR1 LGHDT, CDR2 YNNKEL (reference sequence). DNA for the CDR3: TGTGCCAGCAGCCAAGACTACGGGAGGGATTTCAACTATGGCTACACCTTC. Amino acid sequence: CASSQDYGRDFNYGYTF.

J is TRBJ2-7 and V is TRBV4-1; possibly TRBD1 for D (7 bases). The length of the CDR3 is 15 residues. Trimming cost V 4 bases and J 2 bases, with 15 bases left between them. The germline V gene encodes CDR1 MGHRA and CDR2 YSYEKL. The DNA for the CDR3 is TGCGCCAGCAGCCCGCGGGACAGATCCGCCTACGAGCAGTACTTC. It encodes CASSPRDRSAYEQYF.

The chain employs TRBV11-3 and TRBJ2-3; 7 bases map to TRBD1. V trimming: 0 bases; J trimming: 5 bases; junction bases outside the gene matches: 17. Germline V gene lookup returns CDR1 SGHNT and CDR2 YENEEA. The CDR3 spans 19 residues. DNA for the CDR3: TGTGCCAGCAGCTTAGACCCGGGACAGTGGATTATTTACGAAGATACGCAGTATTTT. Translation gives CASSLDPGQWIIYEDTQYF. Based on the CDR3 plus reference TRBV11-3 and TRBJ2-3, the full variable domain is EAGVVQSPRYKIIEKKQPVAFWCNPISGHNTLYWYLQNLGQGPELLIRYENEEAVDDSQLPKDRFSAERLKGVDSTLKIQPAELGDSAVYLCASSLDPGQWIIYEDTQYFGPGTRLTVL.

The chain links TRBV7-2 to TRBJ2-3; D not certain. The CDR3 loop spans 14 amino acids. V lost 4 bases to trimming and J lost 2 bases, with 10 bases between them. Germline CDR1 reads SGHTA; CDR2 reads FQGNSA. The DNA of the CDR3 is TGTGCCAGCAGCTCTGACTGGAACACAGATACGCAGTATTTT. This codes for CASSSDWNTDTQYF.

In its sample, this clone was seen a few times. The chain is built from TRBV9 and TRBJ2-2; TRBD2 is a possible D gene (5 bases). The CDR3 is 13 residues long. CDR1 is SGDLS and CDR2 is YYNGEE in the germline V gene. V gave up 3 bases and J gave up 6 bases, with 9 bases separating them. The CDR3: CASSGLIAGELFF. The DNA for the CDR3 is TGTGCCAGCAGCGGACTAATAGCCGGGGAGCTGTTTTTT.

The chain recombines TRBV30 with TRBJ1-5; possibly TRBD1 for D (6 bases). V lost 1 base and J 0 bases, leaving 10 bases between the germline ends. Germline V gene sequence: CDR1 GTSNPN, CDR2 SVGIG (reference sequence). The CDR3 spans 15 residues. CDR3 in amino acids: CAWSGQVYSNQPQHF. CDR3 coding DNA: TGTGCCTGGAGTGGACAGGTTTATAGCAATCAGCCCCAGCATTTT.

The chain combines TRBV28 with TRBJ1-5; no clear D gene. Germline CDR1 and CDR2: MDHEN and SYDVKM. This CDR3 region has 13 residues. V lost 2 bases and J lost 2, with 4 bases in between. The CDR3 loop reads CASSLSGNQPQHF. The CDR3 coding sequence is TGTGCCAGCAGTTTAAGCGGCAATCAGCCCCAGCATTTT.

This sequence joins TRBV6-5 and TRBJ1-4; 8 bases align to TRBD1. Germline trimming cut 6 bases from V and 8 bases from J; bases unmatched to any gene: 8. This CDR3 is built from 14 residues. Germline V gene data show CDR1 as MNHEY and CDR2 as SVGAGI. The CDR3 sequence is CASRVTGGQEKLFF. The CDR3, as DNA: TGTGCCAGCAGAGTCACAGGGGGGCAAGAAAAACTGTTTTTT.

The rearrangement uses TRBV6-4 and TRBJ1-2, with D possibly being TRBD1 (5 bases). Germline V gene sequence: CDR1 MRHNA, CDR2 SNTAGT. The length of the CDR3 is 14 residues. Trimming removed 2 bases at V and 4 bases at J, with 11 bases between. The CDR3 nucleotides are TGTGCCAGCAGTGACCACGACAGTTTCTATGGCTACACCTTC. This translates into CASSDHDSFYGYTF.

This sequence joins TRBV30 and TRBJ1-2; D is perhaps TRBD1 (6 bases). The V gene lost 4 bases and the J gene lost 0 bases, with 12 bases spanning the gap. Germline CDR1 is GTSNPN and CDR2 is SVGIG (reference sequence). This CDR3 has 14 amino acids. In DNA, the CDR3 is TGTGCCTGGAAACGTGGACAGACTAACTATGGCTACACCTTC. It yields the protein CAWKRGQTNYGYTF.